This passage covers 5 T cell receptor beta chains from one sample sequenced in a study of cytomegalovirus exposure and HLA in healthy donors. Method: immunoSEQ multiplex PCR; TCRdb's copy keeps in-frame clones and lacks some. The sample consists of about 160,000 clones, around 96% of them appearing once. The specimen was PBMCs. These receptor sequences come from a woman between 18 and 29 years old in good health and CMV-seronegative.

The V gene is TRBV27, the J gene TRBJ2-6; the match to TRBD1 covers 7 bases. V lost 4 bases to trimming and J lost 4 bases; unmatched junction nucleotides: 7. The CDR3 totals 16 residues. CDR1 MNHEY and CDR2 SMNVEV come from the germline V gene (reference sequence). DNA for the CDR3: TGTGCCAGCAGTTCTAATGACAGGGCCGGGGCCAACGTCCTGACTTTC. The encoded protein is CASSSNDRAGANVLTF.

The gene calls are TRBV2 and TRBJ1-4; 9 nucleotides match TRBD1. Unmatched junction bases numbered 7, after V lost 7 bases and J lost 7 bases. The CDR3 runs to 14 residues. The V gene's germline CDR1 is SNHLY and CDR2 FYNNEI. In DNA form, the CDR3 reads TGTGCCAGCACTGGGGGACAGGGTATTGAAAAACTGTTTTTT. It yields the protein CASTGGQGIEKLFF.

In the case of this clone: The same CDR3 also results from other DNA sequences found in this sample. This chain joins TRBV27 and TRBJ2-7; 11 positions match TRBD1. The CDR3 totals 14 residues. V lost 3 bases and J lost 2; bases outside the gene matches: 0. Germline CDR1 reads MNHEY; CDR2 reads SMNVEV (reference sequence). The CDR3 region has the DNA TGTGCCAGCAGTTTGGGACAGGGGGCCTACGAGCAGTACTTC. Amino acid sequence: CASSLGQGAYEQYF.

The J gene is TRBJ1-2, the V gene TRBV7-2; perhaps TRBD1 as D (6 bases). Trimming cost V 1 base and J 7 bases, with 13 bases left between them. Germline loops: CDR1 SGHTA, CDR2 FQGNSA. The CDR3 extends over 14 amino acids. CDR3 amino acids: CASSLVNRDVGYTF. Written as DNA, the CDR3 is TGTGCCAGCAGCTTAGTAAACAGGGATGTTGGCTACACCTTC.

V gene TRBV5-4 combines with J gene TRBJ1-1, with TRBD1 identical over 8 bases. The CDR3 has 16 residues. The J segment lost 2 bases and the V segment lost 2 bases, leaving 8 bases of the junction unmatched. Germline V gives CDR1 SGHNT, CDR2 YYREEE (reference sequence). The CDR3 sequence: CASSFPAGGPNTEAFF. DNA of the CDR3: TGTGCCAGCAGCTTCCCCGCAGGGGGCCCTAACACTGAAGCTTTCTTT.